The T cell receptor (beta chain) described here comes from a study of blood T cell repertoires in COVID-19. Study overall: There were acute and convalescent COVID-19 samples, and they came from the United States, Italy and Spain.

This clone has just a few counts. V dropped 1 base and J dropped 8 bases, with 14 bases sitting between them. CDR1 is LNHDA and CDR2 is SQIVND in the germline V gene (reference sequence). CDR3 length: 14 residues. Method: immunoSEQ multiplex PCR; TCRdb's copy keeps in-frame clones and lacks some. The profile shows about 110,000 clones, around 66% of them singletons. This rearrangement joins TRBV19 to TRBJ1-2; D uncertain. Sequencing was carried out using peripheral blood. This TCR came from a man at least 80 years old with acute or convalescent COVID-19. The CDR3 sequence is CASSIGKGEHGYTF. The CDR3 DNA follows: TGTGCCAGTAGTATAGGGAAGGGAGAGCACGGCTACACCTTC. Looking up the rest from reference TRBV19 and TRBJ1-2 gives the full variable domain: DGGITQSPKYLFRKEGQNVTLSCEQNLNHDAMYWYRQDPGQGLRLIYYSQIVNDFQKGDIAEGYSVSREKKESFPLTVTSAQKNPTAFYLCASSIGKGEHGYTFGSGTRLTVV.